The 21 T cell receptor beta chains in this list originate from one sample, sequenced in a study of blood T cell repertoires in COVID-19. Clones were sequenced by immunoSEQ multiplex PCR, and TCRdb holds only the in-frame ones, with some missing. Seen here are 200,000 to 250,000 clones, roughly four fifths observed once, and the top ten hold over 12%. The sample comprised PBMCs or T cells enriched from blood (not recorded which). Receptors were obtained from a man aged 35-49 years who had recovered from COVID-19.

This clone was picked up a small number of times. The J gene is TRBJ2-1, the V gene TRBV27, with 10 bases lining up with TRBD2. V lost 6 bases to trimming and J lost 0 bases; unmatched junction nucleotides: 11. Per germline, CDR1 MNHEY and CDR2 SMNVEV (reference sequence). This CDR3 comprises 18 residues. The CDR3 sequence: CASRLAGLAQSSYNEQFF. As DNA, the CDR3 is TGTGCCAGCAGACTGGCGGGACTAGCGCAGAGCTCCTACAATGAGCAGTTCTTC.

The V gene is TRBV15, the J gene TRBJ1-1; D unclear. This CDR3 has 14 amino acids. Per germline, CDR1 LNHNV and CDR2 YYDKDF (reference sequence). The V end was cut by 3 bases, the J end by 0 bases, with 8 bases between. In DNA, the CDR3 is TGTGCCACCAGCAGTTTGACTGTGAACACTGAAGCTTTCTTT. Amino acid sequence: CATSSLTVNTEAFF.

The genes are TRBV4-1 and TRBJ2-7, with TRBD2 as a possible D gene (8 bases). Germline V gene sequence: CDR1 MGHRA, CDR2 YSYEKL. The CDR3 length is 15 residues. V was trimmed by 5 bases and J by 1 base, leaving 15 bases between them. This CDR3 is CASSRGREESYEQYF. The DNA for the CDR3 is TGCGCCAGCAGCAGGGGGCGGGAGGAGTCCTACGAGCAGTACTTC.

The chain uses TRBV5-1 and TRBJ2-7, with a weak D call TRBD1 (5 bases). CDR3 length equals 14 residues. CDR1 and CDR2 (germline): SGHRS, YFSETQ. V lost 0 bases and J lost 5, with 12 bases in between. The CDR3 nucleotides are TGCGCCAGCAGCTTGGTAGCAGGGTCCAACGAGCAGTACTTC. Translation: CASSLVAGSNEQYF.

DNA for the CDR3: TGTGCCAGCAGGTGGGGAGACTACAACAATGAGCAGTTCTTC. Amino acid sequence: CASRWGDYNNEQFF. The rearrangement uses TRBV6-5 and TRBJ2-1, with a weak D call TRBD2 (5 bases). Germline CDR1 and CDR2: MNHEY and SVGAGI. Trimming left V 6 bases short and J 5 bases short, with 14 bases between. The CDR3 loop spans 14 amino acids.

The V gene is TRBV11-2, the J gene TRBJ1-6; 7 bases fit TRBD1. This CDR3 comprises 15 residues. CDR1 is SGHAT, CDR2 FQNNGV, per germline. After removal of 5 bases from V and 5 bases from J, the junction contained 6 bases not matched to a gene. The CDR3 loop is CASSLGTANNSPLHF. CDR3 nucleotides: TGTGCCAGCAGCCTTGGGACAGCTAATAATTCACCCCTCCACTTT.

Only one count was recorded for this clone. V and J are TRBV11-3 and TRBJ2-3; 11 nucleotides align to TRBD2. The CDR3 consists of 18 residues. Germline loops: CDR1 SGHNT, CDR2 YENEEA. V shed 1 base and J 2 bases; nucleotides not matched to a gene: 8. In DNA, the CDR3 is TGTGCCAGCAGCTTAGTAGCACTAGCGGGGGACCACACAGATACGCAGTATTTT. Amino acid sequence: CASSLVALAGDHTDTQYF.

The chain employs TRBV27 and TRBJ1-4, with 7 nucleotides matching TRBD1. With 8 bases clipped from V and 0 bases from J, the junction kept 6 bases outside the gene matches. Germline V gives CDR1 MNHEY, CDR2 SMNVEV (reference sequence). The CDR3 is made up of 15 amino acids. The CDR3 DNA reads TGTGCCAGCTCTACAGGGGTTGCAACTAATGAAAAACTGTTTTTT. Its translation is CASSTGVATNEKLFF.

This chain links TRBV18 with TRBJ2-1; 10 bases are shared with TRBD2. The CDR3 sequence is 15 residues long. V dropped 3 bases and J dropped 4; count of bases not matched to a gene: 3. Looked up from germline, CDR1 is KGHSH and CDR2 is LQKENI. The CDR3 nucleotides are TGTGCCAGCTCACCGTGGACTAGCGGATACAATGAGCAGTTCTTC. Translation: CASSPWTSGYNEQFF.

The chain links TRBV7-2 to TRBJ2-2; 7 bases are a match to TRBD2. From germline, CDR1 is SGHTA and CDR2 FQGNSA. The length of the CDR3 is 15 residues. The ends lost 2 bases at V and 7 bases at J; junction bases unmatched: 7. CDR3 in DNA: TGTGCCAGCAGCTTATTCCGGGGGGTCGGCGGGGAGCTGTTTTTT. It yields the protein CASSLFRGVGGELFF.

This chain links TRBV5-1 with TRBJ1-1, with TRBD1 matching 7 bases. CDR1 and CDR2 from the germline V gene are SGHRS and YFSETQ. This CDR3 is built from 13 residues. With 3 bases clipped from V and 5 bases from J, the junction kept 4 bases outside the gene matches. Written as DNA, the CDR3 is TGCGCCAGCAGCTCCTTGACAGGGACTGAAGCTTTCTTT. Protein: CASSSLTGTEAFF.

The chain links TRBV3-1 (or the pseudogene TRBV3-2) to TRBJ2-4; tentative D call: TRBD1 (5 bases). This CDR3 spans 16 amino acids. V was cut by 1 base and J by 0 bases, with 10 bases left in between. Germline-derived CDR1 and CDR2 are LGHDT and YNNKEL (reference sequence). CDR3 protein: CASSQVLGQAKNIQYF. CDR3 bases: TGTGCCAGCAGCCAAGTTCTGGGGCAAGCCAAAAACATTCAGTACTTC.

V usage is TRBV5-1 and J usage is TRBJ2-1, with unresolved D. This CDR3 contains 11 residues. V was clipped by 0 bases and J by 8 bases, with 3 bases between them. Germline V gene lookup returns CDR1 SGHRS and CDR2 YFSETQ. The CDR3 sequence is CASSLADEQFF. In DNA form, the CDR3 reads TGCGCCAGCAGCTTGGCCGATGAGCAGTTCTTC.

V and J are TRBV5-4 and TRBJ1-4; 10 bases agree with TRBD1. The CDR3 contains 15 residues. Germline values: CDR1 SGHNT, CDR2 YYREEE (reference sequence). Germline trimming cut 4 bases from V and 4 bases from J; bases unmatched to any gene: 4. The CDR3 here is CASSPGQGDNEKLFF. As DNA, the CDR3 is TGTGCCAGCAGCCCCGGACAGGGGGATAATGAAAAACTGTTTTTT.

CDR3 loop: CASSFGPGYEKLFF. The DNA of the CDR3 is TGTGCCAGCAGTTTTGGGCCAGGCTATGAAAAACTGTTTTTT. The rearrangement uses TRBV28 and TRBJ1-4; D uncertain. Trimming left V 3 bases short and J 6 bases short, with 11 bases between. Germline CDR1 reads MDHEN; CDR2 reads SYDVKM. The CDR3 is made up of 14 amino acids.

The CDR3 region is CASSSGGGLSIGQQYF. The CDR3 bases are TGCGCCAGCAGCTCAGGCGGGGGGCTAAGTATTGGCCAGCAGTACTTC. This sequence joins TRBV4-1 and TRBJ2-7; 8 bases agree with TRBD2. Germline loops: CDR1 MGHRA, CDR2 YSYEKL. The trim removed 5 bases at V and 8 bases at J, leaving 17 bases unmatched. The CDR3 runs to 16 residues.

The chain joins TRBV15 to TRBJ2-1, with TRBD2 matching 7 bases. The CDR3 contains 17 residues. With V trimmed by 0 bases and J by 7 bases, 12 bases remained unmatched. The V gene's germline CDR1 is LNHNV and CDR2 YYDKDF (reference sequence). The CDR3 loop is CATSREPPSGILNEQFF. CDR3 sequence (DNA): TGTGCCACCAGCAGAGAACCCCCCAGCGGGATCCTGAATGAGCAGTTCTTC.

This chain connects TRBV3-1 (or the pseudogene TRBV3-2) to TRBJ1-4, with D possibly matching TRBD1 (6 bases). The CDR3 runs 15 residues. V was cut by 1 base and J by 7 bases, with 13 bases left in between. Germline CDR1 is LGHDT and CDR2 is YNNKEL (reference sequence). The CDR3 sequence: CASSQGMGAGEKLFF. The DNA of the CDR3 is TGTGCCAGCAGCCAAGGGATGGGGGCGGGTGAAAAACTGTTTTTT.

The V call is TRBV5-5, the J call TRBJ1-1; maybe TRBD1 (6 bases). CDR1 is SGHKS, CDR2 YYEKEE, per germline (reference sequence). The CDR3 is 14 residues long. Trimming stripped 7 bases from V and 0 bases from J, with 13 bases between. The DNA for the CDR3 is TGTGCCAGCGCCTGGGGGCAGATGAACACTGAAGCTTTCTTT. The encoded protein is CASAWGQMNTEAFF.

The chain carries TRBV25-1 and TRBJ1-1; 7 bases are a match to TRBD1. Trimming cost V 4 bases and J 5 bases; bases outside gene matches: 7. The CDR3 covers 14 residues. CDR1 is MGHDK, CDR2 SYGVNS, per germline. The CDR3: CASSGTGQRTEAFF. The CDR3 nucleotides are TGTGCCAGCAGTGGGACAGGTCAGCGGACTGAAGCTTTCTTT.

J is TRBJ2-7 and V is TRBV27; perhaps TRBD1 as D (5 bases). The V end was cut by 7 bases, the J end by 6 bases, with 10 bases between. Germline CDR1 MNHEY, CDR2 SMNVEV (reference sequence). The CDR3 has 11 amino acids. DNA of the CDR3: TGTGCCAGCATAAGGGGTGGCGAGCAGTACTTC. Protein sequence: CASIRGGEQYF.